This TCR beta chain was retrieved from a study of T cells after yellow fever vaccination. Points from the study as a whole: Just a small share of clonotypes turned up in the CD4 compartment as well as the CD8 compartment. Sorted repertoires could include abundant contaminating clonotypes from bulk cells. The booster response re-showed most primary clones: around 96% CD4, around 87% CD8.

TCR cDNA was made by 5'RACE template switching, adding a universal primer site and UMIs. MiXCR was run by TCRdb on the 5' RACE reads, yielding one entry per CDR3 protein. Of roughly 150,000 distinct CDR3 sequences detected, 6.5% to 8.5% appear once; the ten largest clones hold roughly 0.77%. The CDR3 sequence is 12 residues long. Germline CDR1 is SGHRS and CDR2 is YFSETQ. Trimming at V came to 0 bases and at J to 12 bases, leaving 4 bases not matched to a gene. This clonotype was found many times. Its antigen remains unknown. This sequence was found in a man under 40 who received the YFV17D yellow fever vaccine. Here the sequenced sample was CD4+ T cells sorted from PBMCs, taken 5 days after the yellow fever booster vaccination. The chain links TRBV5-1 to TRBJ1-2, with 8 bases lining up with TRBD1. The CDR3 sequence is CASSLVQGADTF. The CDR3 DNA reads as TGCGCCAGCAGCTTGGTTCAGGGGGCGGACACCTTC. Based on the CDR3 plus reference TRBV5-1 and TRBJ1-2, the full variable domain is KAGVTQTPRYLIKTRGQQVTLSCSPISGHRSVSWYQQTPGQGLQFLFEYFSETQRNKGNFPGRFSGRQFSNSRSEMNVSTLELGDSALYLCASSLVQGADTFGSGTRLTVV.